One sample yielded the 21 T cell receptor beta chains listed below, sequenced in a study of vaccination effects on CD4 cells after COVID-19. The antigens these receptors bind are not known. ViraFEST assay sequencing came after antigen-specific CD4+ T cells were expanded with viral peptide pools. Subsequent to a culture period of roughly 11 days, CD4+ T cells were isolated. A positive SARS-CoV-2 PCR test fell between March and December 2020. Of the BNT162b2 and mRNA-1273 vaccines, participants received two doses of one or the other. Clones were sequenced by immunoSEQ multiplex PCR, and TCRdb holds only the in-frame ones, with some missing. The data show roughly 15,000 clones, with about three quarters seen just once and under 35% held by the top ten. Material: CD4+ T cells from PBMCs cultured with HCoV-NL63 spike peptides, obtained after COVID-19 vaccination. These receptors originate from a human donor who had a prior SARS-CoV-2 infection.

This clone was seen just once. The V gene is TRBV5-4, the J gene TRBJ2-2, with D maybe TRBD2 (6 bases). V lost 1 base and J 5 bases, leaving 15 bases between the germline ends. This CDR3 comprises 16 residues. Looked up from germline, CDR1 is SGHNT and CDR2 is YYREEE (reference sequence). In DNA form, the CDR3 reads TGTGCCAGCAGCTTGTTGGCCCAGGACTATACCGGGGAGCTGTTTTTT. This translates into CASSLLAQDYTGELFF.

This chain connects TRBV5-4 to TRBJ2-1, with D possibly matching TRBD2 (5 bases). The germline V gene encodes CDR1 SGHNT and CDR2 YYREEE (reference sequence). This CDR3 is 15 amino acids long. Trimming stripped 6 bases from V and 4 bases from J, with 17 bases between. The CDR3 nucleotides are TGTGCCAGCACTTTCTCTGCGGGTAAATACAATGAGCAGTTCTTC. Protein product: CASTFSAGKYNEQFF.

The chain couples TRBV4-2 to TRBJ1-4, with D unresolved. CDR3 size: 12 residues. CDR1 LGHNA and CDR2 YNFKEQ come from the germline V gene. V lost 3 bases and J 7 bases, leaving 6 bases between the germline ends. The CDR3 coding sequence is TGTGCCAGCAGCCAGCTAGGTGAAAAACTGTTTTTT. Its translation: CASSQLGEKLFF.

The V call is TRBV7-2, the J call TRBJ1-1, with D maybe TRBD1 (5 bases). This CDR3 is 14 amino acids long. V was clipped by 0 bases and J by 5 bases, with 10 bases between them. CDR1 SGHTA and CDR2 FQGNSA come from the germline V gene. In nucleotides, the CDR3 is TGTGCCAGCAGCTTAGCGTATCGGGGGACTGAAGCTTTCTTT. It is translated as CASSLAYRGTEAFF.

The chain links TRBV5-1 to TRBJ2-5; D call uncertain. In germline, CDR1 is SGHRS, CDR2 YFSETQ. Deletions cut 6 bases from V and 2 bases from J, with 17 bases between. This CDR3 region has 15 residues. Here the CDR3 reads CASTPGPGWQETQYF. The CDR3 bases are TGCGCCAGCACTCCAGGCCCCGGGTGGCAAGAGACCCAGTACTTC.

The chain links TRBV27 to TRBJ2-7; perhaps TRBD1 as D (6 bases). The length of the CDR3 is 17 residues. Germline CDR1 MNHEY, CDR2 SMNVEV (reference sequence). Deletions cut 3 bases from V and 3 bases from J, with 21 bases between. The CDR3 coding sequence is TGTGCCAGCAGTTTCCAGTCCCGCAGGGGATTAATCTACGAGCAGTACTTC. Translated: CASSFQSRRGLIYEQYF.

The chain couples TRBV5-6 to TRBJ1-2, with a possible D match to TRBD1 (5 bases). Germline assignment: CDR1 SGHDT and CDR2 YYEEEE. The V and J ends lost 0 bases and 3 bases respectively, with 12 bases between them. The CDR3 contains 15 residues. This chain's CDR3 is CASSLGQGHDYGYTF. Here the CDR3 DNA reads TGTGCCAGCAGCTTGGGGCAGGGTCACGACTATGGCTACACCTTC.

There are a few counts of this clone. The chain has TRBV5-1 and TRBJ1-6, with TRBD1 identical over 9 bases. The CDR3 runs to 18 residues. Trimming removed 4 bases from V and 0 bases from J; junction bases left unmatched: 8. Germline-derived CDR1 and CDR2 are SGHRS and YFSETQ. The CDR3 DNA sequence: TGCGCCAGCAGCCTCGGGACAGGGTGGAGCTCCTATAATTCACCCCTCCACTTT. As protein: CASSLGTGWSSYNSPLHF.

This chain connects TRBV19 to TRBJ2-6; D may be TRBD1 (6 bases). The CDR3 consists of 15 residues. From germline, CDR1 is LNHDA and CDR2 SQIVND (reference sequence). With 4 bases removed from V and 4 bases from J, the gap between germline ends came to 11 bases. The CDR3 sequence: CASSKTGYGANVLTF. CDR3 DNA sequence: TGTGCCAGTAGTAAAACAGGGTACGGGGCCAACGTCCTGACTTTC.

Written as DNA, the CDR3 is TGTGCCAGCAGTTCCCCCGGTGCTATGAACACTGAAGCTTTCTTT. Its protein product is CASSSPGAMNTEAFF. This rearrangement joins TRBV28 to TRBJ1-1; D is undetermined. This CDR3 is 15 amino acids long. CDR1 is MDHEN and CDR2 is SYDVKM in the germline V gene. V lost 4 bases to trimming and J lost 0 bases, with 12 bases between them.

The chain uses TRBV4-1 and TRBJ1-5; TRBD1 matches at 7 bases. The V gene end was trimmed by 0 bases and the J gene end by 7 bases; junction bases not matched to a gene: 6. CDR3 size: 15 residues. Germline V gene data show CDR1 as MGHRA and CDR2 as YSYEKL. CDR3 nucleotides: TGCGCCAGCAGCCAAGAGAACGGCAGGGGGCAGCCCCAGCATTTT. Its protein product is CASSQENGRGQPQHF.

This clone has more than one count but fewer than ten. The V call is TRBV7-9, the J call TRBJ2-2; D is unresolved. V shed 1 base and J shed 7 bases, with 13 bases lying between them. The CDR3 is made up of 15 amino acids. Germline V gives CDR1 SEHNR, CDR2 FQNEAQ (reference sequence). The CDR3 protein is CASSLVAVIGGELFF. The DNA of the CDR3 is TGTGCCAGCAGCTTAGTGGCGGTAATTGGCGGGGAGCTGTTTTTT.

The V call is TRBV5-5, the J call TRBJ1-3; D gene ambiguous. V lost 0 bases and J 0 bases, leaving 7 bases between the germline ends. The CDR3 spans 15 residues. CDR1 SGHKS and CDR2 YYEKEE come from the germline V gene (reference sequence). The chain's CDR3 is CASSLDPSSGNTIYF. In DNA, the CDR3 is TGTGCCAGCAGCTTGGATCCGAGCTCTGGAAACACCATATATTTT.

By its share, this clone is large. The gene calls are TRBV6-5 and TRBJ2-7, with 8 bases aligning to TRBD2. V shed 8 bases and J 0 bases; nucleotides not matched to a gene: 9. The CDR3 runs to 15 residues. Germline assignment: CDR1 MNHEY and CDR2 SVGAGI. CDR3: CASGAGGTSSYEQYF. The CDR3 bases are TGTGCCAGCGGGGCGGGAGGCACTTCCTCCTACGAGCAGTACTTC.

CDR3 protein: CASSPQGDMNTGELFF. The CDR3 DNA reads TGTGCCAGCTCACCACAAGGGGACATGAACACCGGGGAGCTGTTTTTT. This sequence joins TRBV18 and TRBJ2-2; maybe TRBD1 (6 bases). Germline V CDR1 and CDR2: KGHSH, LQKENI. The CDR3 totals 16 residues. V shed 1 base and J shed 1 base, with 10 bases lying between them.

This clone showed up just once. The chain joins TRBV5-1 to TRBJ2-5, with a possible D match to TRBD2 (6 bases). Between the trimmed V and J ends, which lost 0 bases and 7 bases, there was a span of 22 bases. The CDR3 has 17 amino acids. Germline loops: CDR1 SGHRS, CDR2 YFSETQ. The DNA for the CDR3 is TGCGCCAGCAGCTTGGCCCGGGACTCCGTAGGCCATGGGACCCAGTACTTC. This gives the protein CASSLARDSVGHGTQYF.

CDR3 sequence reads: CASSSSENIQYF. The DNA of the CDR3 is TGTGCCAGCAGCTCGTCCGAAAACATTCAGTACTTC. The chain combines TRBV7-9 with TRBJ2-4; D remains unclear. The V gene lost 4 bases and the J gene lost 5 bases, with 6 bases spanning the gap. Germline CDR1 SEHNR, CDR2 FQNEAQ (reference sequence). CDR3 length equals 12 residues.

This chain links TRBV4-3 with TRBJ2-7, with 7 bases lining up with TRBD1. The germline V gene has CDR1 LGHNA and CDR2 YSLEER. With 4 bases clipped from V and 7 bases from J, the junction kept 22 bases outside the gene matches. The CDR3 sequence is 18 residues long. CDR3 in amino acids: CASSPRPPQGLPNWEQYF. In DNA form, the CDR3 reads TGCGCCAGCAGCCCACGTCCCCCACAGGGGCTCCCTAATTGGGAGCAGTACTTC.

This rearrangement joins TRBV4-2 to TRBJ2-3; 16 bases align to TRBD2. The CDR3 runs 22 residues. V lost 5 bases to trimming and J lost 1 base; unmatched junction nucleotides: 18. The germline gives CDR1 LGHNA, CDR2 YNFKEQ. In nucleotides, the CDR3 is TGTGCCAGCAGCGAAGCGACTACAGGGACTAGCGGGGGGGAGGGAGGCACAGATACGCAGTATTTT. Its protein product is CASSEATTGTSGGEGGTDTQYF.

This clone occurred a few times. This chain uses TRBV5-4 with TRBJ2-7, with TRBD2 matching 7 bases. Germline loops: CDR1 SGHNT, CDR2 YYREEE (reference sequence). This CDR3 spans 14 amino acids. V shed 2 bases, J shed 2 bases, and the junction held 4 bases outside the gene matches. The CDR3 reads CASSLAGITYEQYF. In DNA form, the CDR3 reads TGTGCCAGCAGCTTAGCGGGGATCACCTACGAGCAGTACTTC.

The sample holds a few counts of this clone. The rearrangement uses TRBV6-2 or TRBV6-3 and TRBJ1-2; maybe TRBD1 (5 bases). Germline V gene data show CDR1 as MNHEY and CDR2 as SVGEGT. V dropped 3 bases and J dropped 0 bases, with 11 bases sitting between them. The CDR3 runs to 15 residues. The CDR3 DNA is TGTGCCAGCAGTTATGTGAAGGGGTCTAACTATGGCTACACCTTC. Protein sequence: CASSYVKGSNYGYTF.